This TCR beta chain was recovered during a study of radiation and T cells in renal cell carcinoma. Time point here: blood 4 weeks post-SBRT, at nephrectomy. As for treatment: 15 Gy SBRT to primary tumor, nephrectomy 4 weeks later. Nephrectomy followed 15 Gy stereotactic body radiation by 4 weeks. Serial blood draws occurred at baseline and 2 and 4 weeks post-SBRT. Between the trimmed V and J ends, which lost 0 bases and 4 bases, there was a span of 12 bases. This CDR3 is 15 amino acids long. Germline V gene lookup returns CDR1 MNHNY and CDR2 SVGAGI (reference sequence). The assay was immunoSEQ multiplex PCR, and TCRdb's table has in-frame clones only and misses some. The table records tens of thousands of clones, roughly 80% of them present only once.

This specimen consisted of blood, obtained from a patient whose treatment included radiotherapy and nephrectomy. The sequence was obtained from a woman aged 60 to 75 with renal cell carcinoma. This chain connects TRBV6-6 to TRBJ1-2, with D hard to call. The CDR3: CASSYSYRFSYGYTF. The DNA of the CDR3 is TGTGCCAGCAGTTACTCTTACCGGTTTAGCTATGGCTACACCTTC.